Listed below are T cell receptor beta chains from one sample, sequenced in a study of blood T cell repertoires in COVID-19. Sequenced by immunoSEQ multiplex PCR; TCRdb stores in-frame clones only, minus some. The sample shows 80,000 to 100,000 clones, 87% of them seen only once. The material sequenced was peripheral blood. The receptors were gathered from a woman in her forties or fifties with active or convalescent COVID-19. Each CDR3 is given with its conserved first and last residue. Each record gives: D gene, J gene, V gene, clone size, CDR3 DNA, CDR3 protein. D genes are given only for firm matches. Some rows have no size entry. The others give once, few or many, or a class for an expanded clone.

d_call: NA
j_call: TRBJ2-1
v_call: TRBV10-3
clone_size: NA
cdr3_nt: TGTGCCATCAGTTATTCCGGAGGCCGGGGAATCTACAATGAGCAGTTCTTC
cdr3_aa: CAISYSGGRGIYNEQFF

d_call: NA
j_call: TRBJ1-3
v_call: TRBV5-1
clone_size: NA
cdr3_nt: TGCGCCAGCAGTTTGGGCAGGGGCTTGGACACCATATATTTT
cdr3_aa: CASSLGRGLDTIYF

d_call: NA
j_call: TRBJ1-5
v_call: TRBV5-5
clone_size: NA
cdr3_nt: TGTGCCAGCAGATTGGGCCTAGGCGATCAGCCCCAGCATTTT
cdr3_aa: CASRLGLGDQPQHF

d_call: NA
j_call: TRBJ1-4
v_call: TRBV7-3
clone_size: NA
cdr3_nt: TGTGCCAGCAGCTTTAGTAAGAATGAAAAACTGTTTTTT
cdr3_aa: CASSFSKNEKLFF

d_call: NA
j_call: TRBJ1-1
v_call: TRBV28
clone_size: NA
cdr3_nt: TGTGCCAGCCGCAAGGGAGGGGGAAACACTGAAGCTTTCTTT
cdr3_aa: CASRKGGGNTEAFF

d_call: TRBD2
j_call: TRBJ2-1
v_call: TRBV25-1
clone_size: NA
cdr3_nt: TGTGCCAGCAGTGGTGCGGGGGGGCCAAGTGAGCAGTTCTTC
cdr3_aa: CASSGAGGPSEQFF

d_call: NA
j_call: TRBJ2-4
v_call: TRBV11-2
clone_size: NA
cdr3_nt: TGTGCCAGCAGCGGATCCCCGATGAGGCAGCTTGACAAAAACATTCAGTACTTC
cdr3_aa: CASSGSPMRQLDKNIQYF

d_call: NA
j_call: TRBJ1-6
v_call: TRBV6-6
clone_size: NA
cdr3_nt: TGTGCCACGACGGGACAATATAATTCACCCCTCCACTTT
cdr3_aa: CATTGQYNSPLHF

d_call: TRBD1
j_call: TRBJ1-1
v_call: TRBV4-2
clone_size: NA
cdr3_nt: TGTGCCAGCAGCCAAGGTTCAGGGGGAAGGGGGAACACTGAAGCTTTCTTT
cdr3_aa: CASSQGSGGRGNTEAFF

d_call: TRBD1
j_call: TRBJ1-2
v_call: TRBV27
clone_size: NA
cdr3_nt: TGTGCCAGCGGGGGACAGGGTTGGGGCTACACCTTC
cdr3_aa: CASGGQGWGYTF

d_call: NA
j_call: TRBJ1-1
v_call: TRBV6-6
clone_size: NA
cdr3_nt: TGTGCCAGCAGTTACTCGGGGGGGCAGACTGAAGCTTTCTTT
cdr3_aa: CASSYSGGQTEAFF

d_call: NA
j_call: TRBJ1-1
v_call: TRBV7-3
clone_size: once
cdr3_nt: TGTGCCAGCAGCTTAAGTTGGCAGGGGAACACTGAAGCTTTCTTT
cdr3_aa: CASSLSWQGNTEAFF

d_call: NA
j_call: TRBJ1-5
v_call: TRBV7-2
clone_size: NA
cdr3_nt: TGTGCCAGCAGTGAGAGACACCTGGGCAATCAGCCCCAGCATTTT
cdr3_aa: CASSERHLGNQPQHF

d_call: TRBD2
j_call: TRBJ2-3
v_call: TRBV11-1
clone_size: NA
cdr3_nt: TGTGCCAGCAGCTCGGGACTAGCGGGCCCGTATACGCAGTATTTT
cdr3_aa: CASSSGLAGPYTQYF

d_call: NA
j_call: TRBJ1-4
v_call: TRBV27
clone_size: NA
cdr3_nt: TGTGCCAGCAGCCCCGGTTACGGAGCAACTAATGAAAAACTGTTTTTT
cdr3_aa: CASSPGYGATNEKLFF

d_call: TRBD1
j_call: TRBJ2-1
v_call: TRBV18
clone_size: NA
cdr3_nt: TGTGCCAGCGCGGCGGGACAGGGGGTTACTGAGCAGTTCTTC
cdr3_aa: CASAAGQGVTEQFF

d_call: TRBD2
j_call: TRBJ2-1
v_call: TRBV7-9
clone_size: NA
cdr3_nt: TGTGCCAGCAGCTTAGGAGGAGCGGGGGGGCCACATGAGCAGTTCTTC
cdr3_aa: CASSLGGAGGPHEQFF

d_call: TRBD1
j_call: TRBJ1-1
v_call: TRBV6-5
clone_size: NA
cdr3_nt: TGTGCCACCACTCCTGGACAGGGGGGCACTGAAGCTTTCTTT
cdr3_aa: CATTPGQGGTEAFF

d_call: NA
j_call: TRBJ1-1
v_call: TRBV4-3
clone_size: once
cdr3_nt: TGCGCCAGCAGTCGATCCGGACTTTTAGACACTGAAGCTTTCTTT
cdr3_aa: CASSRSGLLDTEAFF

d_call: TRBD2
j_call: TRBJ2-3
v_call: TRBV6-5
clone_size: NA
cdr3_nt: TGTGCCAGCAGTTATGAGACTAGCGGGAGGGATACGCAGTATTTT
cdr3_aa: CASSYETSGRDTQYF

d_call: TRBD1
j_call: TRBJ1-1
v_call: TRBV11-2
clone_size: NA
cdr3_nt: TGTGCCAGCAGCCCCCGTGGGGTAGACAGGGGGCTTACTGAAGCTTTCTTT
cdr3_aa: CASSPRGVDRGLTEAFF

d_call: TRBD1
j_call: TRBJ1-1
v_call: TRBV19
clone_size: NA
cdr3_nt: TGTGCCAGTAGTACCCAGTTGGACAGGGAGGGTGAAGCTTTCTTT
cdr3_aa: CASSTQLDREGEAFF

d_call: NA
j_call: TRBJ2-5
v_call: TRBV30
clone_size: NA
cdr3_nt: TGTGCCTGGACGCCTAGCGAGACCTTGCTGGGGACCCAGTACTTC
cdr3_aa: CAWTPSETLLGTQYF

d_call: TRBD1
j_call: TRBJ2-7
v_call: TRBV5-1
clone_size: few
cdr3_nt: TGCGCCAGCAGCCTGTGGACAGGGGGCTACGAGCAGTACTTC
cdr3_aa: CASSLWTGGYEQYF

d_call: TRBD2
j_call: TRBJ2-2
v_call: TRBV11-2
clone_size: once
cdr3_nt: TGTGCCAGCAGCCTAATAGCGGGTCTCACCGGGGAGCTGTTTTTT
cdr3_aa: CASSLIAGLTGELFF

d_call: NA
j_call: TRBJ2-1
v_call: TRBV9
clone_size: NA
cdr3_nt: TGTGCCAGCAGCGTCCTCCCGGGGTTAGCGGGACAGAGCTCCTACAATGAGCAGTTCTTC
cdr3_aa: CASSVLPGLAGQSSYNEQFF

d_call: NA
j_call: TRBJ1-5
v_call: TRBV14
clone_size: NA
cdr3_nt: TGTGCCAGCAGCCAAGATGAGGATCAGCCCCAGCATTTT
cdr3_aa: CASSQDEDQPQHF

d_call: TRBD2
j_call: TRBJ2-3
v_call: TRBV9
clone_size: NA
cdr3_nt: TGTGCCAGCGCTGGGACTAGCGGTACTACGCAGTATTTT
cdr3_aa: CASAGTSGTTQYF

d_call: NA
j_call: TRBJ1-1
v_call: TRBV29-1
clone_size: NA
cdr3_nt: TGCAGCGGAACGCGACAGGTGAACACTGAAGCTTTCTTT
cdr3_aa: CSGTRQVNTEAFF

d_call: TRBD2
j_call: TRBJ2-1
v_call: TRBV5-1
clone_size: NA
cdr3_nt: TGCGCCAGCAGCCCGGGACTAGCGGGGGGGCCAGGAGAGCAGTTCTTC
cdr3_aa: CASSPGLAGGPGEQFF

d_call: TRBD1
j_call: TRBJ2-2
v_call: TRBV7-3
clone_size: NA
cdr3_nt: TGTGCCAGCAGCTCCGGGACAGGGGGAACCGGGGAGCTGTTTTTT
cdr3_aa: CASSSGTGGTGELFF

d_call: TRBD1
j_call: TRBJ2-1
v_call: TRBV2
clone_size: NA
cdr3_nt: TGTGCCAGCACCGGTGGACAGGGGTCCTACAATGAGCAGTTCTTC
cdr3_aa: CASTGGQGSYNEQFF

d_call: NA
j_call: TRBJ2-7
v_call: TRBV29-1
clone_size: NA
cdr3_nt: TGCAGCGCCCTGACGGGTGGCCTGACCGAGCAGTACTTC
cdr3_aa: CSALTGGLTEQYF

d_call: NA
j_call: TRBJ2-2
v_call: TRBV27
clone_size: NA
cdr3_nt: TGTGCCAGCAGTTTTGGGGGCACCAACACCGGGGAGCTGTTTTTT
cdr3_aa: CASSFGGTNTGELFF

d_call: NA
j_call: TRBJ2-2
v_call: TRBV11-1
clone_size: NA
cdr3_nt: TGTGCCAGTTTTACAGGGGAGGACACCGGGGAGCTGTTTTTT
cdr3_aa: CASFTGEDTGELFF

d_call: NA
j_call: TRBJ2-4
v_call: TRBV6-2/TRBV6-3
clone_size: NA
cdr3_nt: TGTGCCAGCAGTTACGTTTCGAGGGTTGGGGCCAAAAACATTCAGTACTTC
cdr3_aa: CASSYVSRVGAKNIQYF

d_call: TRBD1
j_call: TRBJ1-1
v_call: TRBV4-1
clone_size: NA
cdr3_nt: TGCGCCAGCAGCCTCACCCGGGACAGGAACACTGAAGCTTTCTTT
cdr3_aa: CASSLTRDRNTEAFF

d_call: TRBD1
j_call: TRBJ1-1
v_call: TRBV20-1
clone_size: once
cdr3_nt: TGCAGTGCTAGTCCAAGGACAGGACTGCTGTTAAACACTGAAGCTTTCTTT
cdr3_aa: CSASPRTGLLLNTEAFF

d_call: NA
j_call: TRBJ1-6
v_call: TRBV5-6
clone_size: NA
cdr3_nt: TGTGCCAGCAGCGAGACAGTTGGTTCACCCCTCCACTTT
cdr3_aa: CASSETVGSPLHF

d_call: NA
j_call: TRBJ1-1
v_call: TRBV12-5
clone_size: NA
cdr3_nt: TGTGCTAGTGGTTCGTACAACAGGGATCTTGAAGCTTTCTTT
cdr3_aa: CASGSYNRDLEAFF